Following are 10 T cell receptor beta chains from one sample sequenced in a study of siplizumab effects on memory and regulatory T cells. Sequencing was performed with immunoSEQ multiplex PCR; in TCRdb, only in-frame clones are kept and a portion is missing. The data contain fewer than 70,000 clones, 80% to 90% of them singletons. The specimen was Tregs sorted from blood. These TCRs come from a human donor in good health.

V is TRBV19 and J is TRBJ2-3, with TRBD2 matching over 9 bases. CDR3 size: 15 residues. The trim removed 3 bases at V and 3 bases at J, leaving 4 bases unmatched. Germline V gene data show CDR1 as LNHDA and CDR2 as SQIVND (reference sequence). CDR3 in amino acids: CASSILAGGTDTQYF. The CDR3 DNA reads as TGTGCCAGTAGTATCCTGGCGGGAGGGACAGATACGCAGTATTTT.

The V gene is TRBV29-1, the J gene TRBJ2-7, with 7 bases fitting TRBD2. The V and J ends lost 4 bases and 0 bases, in that order; junction bases with no gene match: 6. This CDR3 region has 14 residues. Germline CDR1 SQVTM, CDR2 ANQGSEA. The CDR3 bases are TGCAGCGTTGTGCGGGGAGGGCCCTCCTACGAGCAGTACTTC. Its protein is CSVVRGGPSYEQYF.

CDR3 nucleotides: TGTGCCAGCAGTTTCCGGGATAGCAATCAGCCCCAGCATTTT. Its translation is CASSFRDSNQPQHF. The chain links TRBV27 to TRBJ1-5, with no clear D. Germline CDR1 reads MNHEY; CDR2 reads SMNVEV (reference sequence). The CDR3 length is 14 residues. V was clipped by 3 bases and J by 0 bases, with 6 bases between them.

This chain joins TRBV19 and TRBJ1-1; TRBD1 matches 10 bases. Per germline, CDR1 LNHDA and CDR2 SQIVND (reference sequence). V trimming: 4 bases; J trimming: 5 bases; junction bases outside the gene matches: 7. The CDR3 runs 15 residues. This CDR3 is CASSTLDRGRTEAFF. DNA of the CDR3: TGTGCCAGTAGTACCTTGGACAGGGGGAGGACTGAAGCTTTCTTT.

CDR3 sequence reads: CASSLEGTSGRALGDEQFF. For the CDR3, the DNA is TGTGCCAGCAGCTTAGAGGGGACTAGCGGGAGGGCCCTCGGCGATGAGCAGTTCTTC. The chain uses TRBV7-9 and TRBJ2-1, with 16 bases that match TRBD2. CDR3 length: 19 residues. With V trimmed by 1 base and J by 8 bases, 11 bases remained unmatched. Germline lookup yields CDR1 SEHNR and CDR2 FQNEAQ (reference sequence).

The chain recombines TRBV7-6 with TRBJ1-4, with D perhaps TRBD1 (5 bases). Per germline, CDR1 SGHVS and CDR2 FNYEAQ. Deletions cut 4 bases from V and 5 bases from J, with 11 bases between. CDR3 length: 14 residues. The CDR3 region has the DNA TGTGCCAGCAGCTCCCGGGGGGGGAATGAAAAACTGTTTTTT. It is translated as CASSSRGGNEKLFF.

The chain has TRBV7-3 and TRBJ2-1; D ambiguous. The germline gives CDR1 SGHTA, CDR2 FQGTGA. The length of the CDR3 is 14 residues. Trimming stripped 0 bases from V and 9 bases from J, with 12 bases between. CDR3 sequence: CASSLTPLHVEQFF. The CDR3, as DNA: TGTGCCAGCAGCTTAACCCCCTTACACGTTGAGCAGTTCTTC.

The chain joins TRBV7-9 to TRBJ1-5, with 9 bases that match TRBD1. Per the germline V gene, CDR1 is SEHNR and CDR2 is FQNEAQ (reference sequence). The CDR3 consists of 14 residues. The DNA for the CDR3 is TGTGCAACCGCCGGGACAGGGATAAATCAGCCCCAGCATTTT. Translated: CATAGTGINQPQHF.

This clone turned up a few times. The chain couples TRBV7-6 to TRBJ1-2, with unresolved D. CDR3 size: 12 residues. The V gene lost 0 bases and the J gene lost 8 bases, with 7 bases spanning the gap. Germline-derived CDR1 and CDR2 are SGHVS and FNYEAQ. In DNA, the CDR3 is TGTGCCAGCAGCTTAGCAGGGCTGGGCTACACCTTC. This encodes CASSLAGLGYTF.

CDR3 DNA: TGTGCCAGCAGTCTGGCAGAAAATTCACCCCTCCACTTT. Protein sequence: CASSLAENSPLHF. This chain links TRBV27 with TRBJ1-6; D is unclear. Germline assignment: CDR1 MNHEY and CDR2 SMNVEV (reference sequence). The V gene lost 5 bases and the J gene lost 7 bases, with 9 bases spanning the gap. The CDR3 runs 13 residues.